The 23 T cell receptor beta chains given below trace back to one sample, sequenced in a study of blood T cell repertoires in COVID-19. The repertoire was sequenced with immunoSEQ multiplex PCR; TCRdb's copy has only in-frame clones and lacks some. The table has about 210,000 clones, over 75% seen once. The sequencing sample was made of peripheral blood. The receptors stem from a man in his forties or fifties with COVID-19, enrolled during active disease.

The J gene is TRBJ2-3, the V gene TRBV7-2; TRBD2 agrees at 9 bases. CDR1 SGHTA and CDR2 FQGNSA come from the germline V gene. With 5 bases clipped from V and 4 bases from J, the junction kept 7 bases outside the gene matches. This CDR3 comprises 15 residues. CDR3 bases: TGTGCCAGCAGCCCTCAGGAGCGGGGGGCAGATACGCAGTATTTT. Translated: CASSPQERGADTQYF.

This clone appeared a few times. CDR3 amino acids: CASSFRDSYSYGYTF. The CDR3 DNA is TGTGCCAGCAGCTTCAGGGACAGCTATTCCTATGGCTACACCTTC. This sequence joins TRBV5-6 and TRBJ1-2; 7 nucleotides match TRBD1. Germline assignment: CDR1 SGHDT and CDR2 YYEEEE. There are 15 residues in the CDR3. Trimming cost V 2 bases and J 4 bases; bases outside gene matches: 8.

The chain uses TRBV15 and TRBJ2-2; TRBD1 matches at 8 bases. Germline-derived CDR1 and CDR2 are LNHNV and YYDKDF (reference sequence). The CDR3 length is 14 residues. Losses at the gene ends were 1 base for V and 7 bases for J; bases not matched to a gene: 2. DNA of the CDR3: TGTGCCACCAGCAGAGGGACAGGGTTCGGGGAGCTGTTTTTT. Residues: CATSRGTGFGELFF.

CDR3 loop: CASSQDSLLGQPQHF. In DNA form, the CDR3 reads TGCGCCAGCAGCCAAGATTCCCTGCTGGGCCAGCCCCAGCATTTT. The gene calls are TRBV4-1 and TRBJ1-5; no clear D gene. The V gene's germline CDR1 is MGHRA and CDR2 YSYEKL. V dropped 0 bases and J dropped 7 bases, with 13 bases sitting between them. The CDR3 covers 15 residues.

J is TRBJ2-4 and V is TRBV28; D possibly corresponds to TRBD1 (5 bases). V lost 5 bases, J lost 0 bases, and 23 bases lay in between. This CDR3 comprises 19 residues. CDR1 and CDR2 (germline): MDHEN, SYDVKM. CDR3 loop: CASSPTPKGAVIAKNIQYF. The CDR3, as DNA: TGTGCCAGCAGTCCAACTCCGAAAGGGGCCGTTATAGCCAAAAACATTCAGTACTTC. Together with reference TRBV28 and TRBJ2-4, the CDR3 gives the full variable domain: DVKVTQSSRYLVKRTGEKVFLECVQDMDHENMFWYRQDPGLGLRLIYFSYDVKMKEKGDIPEGYSVSREKKERFSLILESASTNQTSMYLCASSPTPKGAVIAKNIQYFGAGTRLSVL.

The gene calls are TRBV6-1 and TRBJ2-3, with TRBD2 matching 10 bases. The V gene's germline CDR1 is MNHNS and CDR2 SASEGT. J was trimmed by 1 base and V by 3 bases; bases with no gene match: 10. The CDR3 is 18 amino acids. For the CDR3, the DNA is TGTGCCAGCAGTGATGCATACCTAGCGGGGGCACGCACAGATACGCAGTATTTT. Translating gives CASSDAYLAGARTDTQYF.

A remark on this clone: The final CDR3 position lacks the conserved phenylalanine or tryptophan, pointing to a likely read error. Because the CDR3's place on the DNA is in doubt, the DNA is left out and the CDR3 is given as listed by TCRdb. The rearrangement uses TRBV28 and TRBJ2-7; the listed D gene, TRBD1, was not tested against the DNA. Per the germline V gene, CDR1 is MDHEN and CDR2 is SYDVKM. The CDR3 is 12 amino acids in total, end residues counted. The CDR3 here is CASSSRTGMLQL.

The rearrangement uses TRBV11-3 and TRBJ2-2, with 9 bases that match TRBD2. Trimming removed 5 bases from V and 2 bases from J; junction bases left unmatched: 9. Germline loops: CDR1 SGHNT, CDR2 YENEEA. The CDR3 sequence is 17 residues long. The CDR3 spells CASSPGGGGANTGELFF. Written as DNA, the CDR3 is TGTGCCAGCAGCCCCGGGGGCGGGGGGGCCAACACCGGGGAGCTGTTTTTT. The whole variable domain, filled in from reference TRBV11-3 and TRBJ2-2, reads EAGVVQSPRYKIIEKKQPVAFWCNPISGHNTLYWYLQNLGQGPELLIRYENEEAVDDSQLPKDRFSAERLKGVDSTLKIQPAELGDSAVYLCASSPGGGGANTGELFFGEGSRLTVL.

The chain has TRBV4-1 and TRBJ1-6, with TRBD1 identical over 9 bases. The CDR3 is 16 amino acids. Germline V gene lookup returns CDR1 MGHRA and CDR2 YSYEKL. Germline trimming cut 4 bases from V and 10 bases from J; bases unmatched to any gene: 11. The CDR3 sequence is CASSPLGTGSISPLHF. CDR3 nucleotides: TGCGCCAGCAGCCCACTAGGGACAGGGAGTATATCACCCCTCCACTTT.

The chain links TRBV3-1 (or the pseudogene TRBV3-2) to TRBJ2-5; the D is unclear. Germline V gives CDR1 LGHDT, CDR2 YNNKEL (reference sequence). V lost 4 bases to trimming and J lost 5 bases, with 17 bases between them. The CDR3 is 15 residues long. The CDR3, as DNA: TGTGCCAGCAGCCCTTCTAGGAGATTAATGGAGACCCAGTACTTC. Amino acid sequence: CASSPSRRLMETQYF.

The CDR3: CASSLQGYQMNTEAFF. DNA for the CDR3: TGTGCCAGCAGTTTACAGGGGTACCAAATGAACACTGAAGCTTTCTTT. The chain uses TRBV6-2 or TRBV6-3 and TRBJ1-1; TRBD1 aligns across 7 bases. The CDR3 runs to 16 residues. J lost 0 bases, V lost 4 bases, and 8 bases had no gene match. Germline CDR1 and CDR2: MNHEY and SVGEGT.

This clone was seen only a few times. The chain recombines TRBV6-5 with TRBJ2-3, with no clear D. Trimming stripped 6 bases from V and 0 bases from J, with 10 bases between. CDR1 and CDR2 (germline): MNHEY, SVGAGI. This CDR3 has 14 amino acids. The CDR3 here is CASRRVASTDTQYF. Here the CDR3 DNA reads TGTGCCAGCAGGAGAGTCGCTAGCACAGATACGCAGTATTTT.

The chain couples TRBV15 to TRBJ2-3; 11 bases agree with TRBD2. Germline trimming cut 5 bases from V and 3 bases from J; bases unmatched to any gene: 4. The CDR3 extends over 15 amino acids. CDR1 is LNHNV and CDR2 is YYDKDF in the germline V gene (reference sequence). The DNA for the CDR3 is TGTGCCACCAGCCCGACTAGCGGGGTTACAGATACGCAGTATTTT. Encoded protein: CATSPTSGVTDTQYF.

V gene TRBV4-2 combines with J gene TRBJ1-3, with D maybe TRBD1 (5 bases). V was cut by 0 bases and J by 0 bases, with 9 bases left in between. The germline V gene has CDR1 LGHNA and CDR2 YNFKEQ. The CDR3 runs to 16 residues. The CDR3 coding sequence is TGTGCCAGCAGCCAAGAGCAGGGTGGCTCTGGAAACACCATATATTTT. Translated, it gives CASSQEQGGSGNTIYF.

The gene calls are TRBV6-2 or TRBV6-3 and TRBJ1-2, with D unclear. This CDR3 region has 14 residues. With 4 bases removed from V and 0 bases from J, the gap between germline ends came to 9 bases. The V gene's germline CDR1 is MNHEY and CDR2 SVGEGT. The DNA for the CDR3 is TGTGCCAGCAGTTGGGCAGGCACTAACTATGGCTACACCTTC. It specifies CASSWAGTNYGYTF.

The rearrangement joins TRBV3-1 (or the pseudogene TRBV3-2) to TRBJ2-2; 8 bases are shared with TRBD2. J was trimmed by 9 bases and V by 0 bases; bases with no gene match: 12. This CDR3 comprises 17 residues. CDR1 is LGHDT and CDR2 is YNNKEL in the germline V gene (reference sequence). CDR3 nucleotides: TGTGCCAGCAGCCAAGATATGACGGGGGGGCGGTTCCGGGAGCTGTTTTTT. Its translation is CASSQDMTGGRFRELFF.

The rearrangement joins TRBV7-8 to TRBJ2-3, with D perhaps matching TRBD2 (5 bases). The V and J ends lost 2 bases and 5 bases respectively, with 20 bases between them. Germline V gives CDR1 SGHVS, CDR2 FQNEAQ. This CDR3 has 17 amino acids. The CDR3 spells CASSLMPGQLEGDTQYF. The CDR3 nucleotides read TGTGCCAGCAGCTTAATGCCGGGTCAACTCGAGGGAGATACGCAGTATTTT.

The rearrangement uses TRBV19 and TRBJ2-2; D gene unclear. Trimming pared 6 bases from V and 0 bases from J, leaving 17 bases between. CDR3 length equals 17 residues. Germline V CDR1 and CDR2: LNHDA, SQIVND (reference sequence). The CDR3 coding sequence is TGTGCCAGTAGACCAATTTGGCATTCCACGAACACCGGGGAGCTGTTTTTT. Translated, it gives CASRPIWHSTNTGELFF.

The chain recombines TRBV3-1 (or the pseudogene TRBV3-2) with TRBJ1-3; no clear D gene. Germline CDR1 reads LGHDT; CDR2 reads YNNKEL (reference sequence). The ends were cut back, 0 bases at V and 0 bases at J, with 6 bases in the middle. CDR3 size: 15 residues. CDR3 sequence reads: CASSQDSRSGNTIYF. In DNA form, the CDR3 reads TGTGCCAGCAGCCAAGATAGTCGCTCTGGAAACACCATATATTTT.

This chain links TRBV18 with TRBJ2-3; D is perhaps TRBD1 (5 bases). Germline-derived CDR1 and CDR2 are KGHSH and LQKENI. There are 15 residues in the CDR3. The V end lost 2 bases, the J end lost 4 bases, and 13 bases lay between the germline ends. CDR3 loop: CASSPLPGSADTQYF. CDR3 nucleotide sequence: TGTGCCAGCTCACCATTGCCAGGGTCGGCAGATACGCAGTATTTT.

The CDR3 DNA reads as TGCAGCGTTCAACCGGACAGGAGGGGGCGGGGGCAGTACTTC. Its translation is CSVQPDRRGRGQYF. The rearrangement links TRBV29-1 to TRBJ2-7, with D possibly TRBD1 on 7 matching bases. V lost 5 bases and J lost 9, with 23 bases in between. The CDR3 sequence is 14 residues long. Per germline, CDR1 SQVTM and CDR2 ANQGSEA.

This chain joins TRBV10-3 and TRBJ1-1; no reliable D call. The ends were cut back, 3 bases at V and 3 bases at J, with 5 bases in the middle. This CDR3 has 12 amino acids. The germline gives CDR1 ENHRY, CDR2 SYGVKD. As DNA, the CDR3 is TGTGCCATCAGTGATGGGCACACTGAAGCTTTCTTT. The encoded protein is CAISDGHTEAFF.

The chain carries TRBV4-1 and TRBJ1-1; maybe TRBD1 (5 bases). Trimming cost V 2 bases and J 3 bases, with 10 bases left between them. Per germline, CDR1 MGHRA and CDR2 YSYEKL. The CDR3 is 14 amino acids. The CDR3 DNA follows: TGCGCCAGCAGCCAACTAGGGGTTTACACTGAAGCTTTCTTT. Its translation is CASSQLGVYTEAFF.